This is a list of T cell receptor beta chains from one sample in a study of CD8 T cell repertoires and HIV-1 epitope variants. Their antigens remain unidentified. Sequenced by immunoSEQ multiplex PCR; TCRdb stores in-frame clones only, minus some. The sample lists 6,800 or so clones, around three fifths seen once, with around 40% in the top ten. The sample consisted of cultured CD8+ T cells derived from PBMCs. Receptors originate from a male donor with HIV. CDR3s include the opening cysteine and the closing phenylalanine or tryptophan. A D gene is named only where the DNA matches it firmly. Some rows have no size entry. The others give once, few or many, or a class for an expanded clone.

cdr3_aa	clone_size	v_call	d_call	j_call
CASSVNPGNGYTF	NA	TRBV9	NA	TRBJ1-2
CASRSDSYEQYF	NA	TRBV28	NA	TRBJ2-7
CASSNTGGTNEQFF	NA	TRBV9	TRBD2	TRBJ2-1
CASSLAGLSGVQFF	NA	TRBV11-1	NA	TRBJ2-1
CASSLATGGGINEQYF	NA	TRBV5-1	TRBD1	TRBJ2-7
CASSQEWRQSADTQYF	NA	TRBV4-3	NA	TRBJ2-3
CASRAGLAADTQYF	NA	TRBV2	TRBD2	TRBJ2-3
CAALTGAGNTIYF	NA	TRBV6-1	TRBD1	TRBJ1-3
CASSLDRGSNQPQHF	NA	TRBV5-4	TRBD1	TRBJ1-5
CASSLAPSGVTSTDTQYF	NA	TRBV7-6	TRBD2	TRBJ2-3
CASSLTPTTGVNTEAFF	once	TRBV7-6	TRBD1	TRBJ1-1
CASSLFWGTGEIDTQYF	NA	TRBV28	TRBD1	TRBJ2-3
CASSVGSGSAGELFF	once	TRBV9	NA	TRBJ2-2
CASSLGAARGWNEQFF	NA	TRBV5-4	NA	TRBJ2-1